These 8 T cell receptor beta chains share one sample of origin, sequenced in a study of cytomegalovirus exposure and HLA in healthy donors. Sequencing used immunoSEQ multiplex PCR; TCRdb keeps in-frame clones, though not all of them. The data hold more than 200,000 clones, with 87% observed a single time. Input material: PBMCs. The receptors were gathered from a man aged 18 to 29 in good health and CMV-seropositive.

The CDR3: CASSIAGRGNQPQHF. DNA for the CDR3: TGTGCCAGTAGTATAGCGGGGAGGGGTAATCAGCCCCAGCATTTT. V and J are TRBV19 and TRBJ1-5, with D perhaps matching TRBD1 (5 bases). CDR1 is LNHDA, CDR2 SQIVND, per germline (reference sequence). This CDR3 spans 15 amino acids. V dropped 1 base and J dropped 4 bases, with 11 bases sitting between them.

The chain couples TRBV6-1 to TRBJ2-1; D is uncertain. Trimming shortened V by 6 bases and J by 2 bases, and 8 bases separated the two germline ends. This CDR3 has 13 amino acids. CDR1 is MNHNS and CDR2 is SASEGT in the germline V gene. The CDR3 DNA sequence: TGTGCCAGCAGGAGTACAGCCTACAATGAGCAGTTCTTC. Translated: CASRSTAYNEQFF.

In its sample, this clone was seen once. The rearrangement links TRBV30 to TRBJ2-6, with D tentatively TRBD1 (5 bases). The germline V gene encodes CDR1 GTSNPN and CDR2 SVGIG (reference sequence). Deletions cut 3 bases from V and 0 bases from J, with 6 bases between. This CDR3 spans 14 amino acids. In nucleotides, the CDR3 is TGTGCCTGGAGCCAGGGCTCTGGGGCCAACGTCCTGACTTTC. Translated, it gives CAWSQGSGANVLTF. The variable domain in full, with the rest retrieved from reference TRBV30 and TRBJ2-6, is SQTIHQWPATLVQPVGSPLSLECTVEGTSNPNLYWYRQAAGRGLQLLFYSVGIGQISSEVPQNLSASRPQDRQFILSSKKLLLSDSGFYLCAWSQGSGANVLTFGAGSRLTVL.

This clone was found a few times. The chain joins TRBV4-1 to TRBJ2-7, with a possible D match to TRBD1 (5 bases). The germline CDR1 and CDR2 sequences are MGHRA and YSYEKL. Between the trimmed V and J ends, which lost 2 bases and 6 bases, there was a span of 11 bases. There are 13 residues in the CDR3. In nucleotides, the CDR3 is TGCGCCAGCAGCCAAAGTCAGGGCTCCGAGCAGTACTTC. Residues: CASSQSQGSEQYF.

This clone was recorded once. The chain employs TRBV5-1 and TRBJ1-3; D might be TRBD1 (5 bases). Looked up from germline, CDR1 is SGHRS and CDR2 is YFSETQ. V was cut by 4 bases and J by 1 base, with 12 bases left in between. This CDR3 is 15 amino acids long. The CDR3 protein is CASSVFQGSGNTIYF. The CDR3, as DNA: TGCGCCAGCAGCGTCTTCCAGGGATCTGGAAACACCATATATTTT. Full variable domain (outside the CDR3, taken from reference TRBV5-1 and TRBJ1-3): KAGVTQTPRYLIKTRGQQVTLSCSPISGHRSVSWYQQTPGQGLQFLFEYFSETQRNKGNFPGRFSGRQFSNSRSEMNVSTLELGDSALYLCASSVFQGSGNTIYFGEGSWLTVV.

This clone was counted between two and nine times. One end of the junction is discordant with germline, which a read error may explain. V and J are TRBV2 and TRBJ1-2; the match to TRBD1 covers 7 bases. The V gene's germline CDR1 is SNHLY and CDR2 FYNNEI. This CDR3 spans 13 amino acids. The CDR3 DNA reads TGTGCCAGCCGTGAGACAGGGTATGATGGCTACACCTTC. Encoded protein: CASRETGYDGYTF. The whole variable domain, filled in from reference TRBV2 and TRBJ1-2, reads EPEVTQTPSHQVTQMGQEVILRCVPISNHLYFYWYRQILGQKVEFLVSFYNNEISEKSEIFDDQFSVERPDGSNFTLKIRSTKLEDSAMYFCASRETGYDGYTFGSGTRLTVV.

The chain combines TRBV7-2 with TRBJ2-1; 7 nucleotides agree with TRBD2. With 4 bases clipped from V and 5 bases from J, the junction kept 8 bases outside the gene matches. CDR1 SGHTA and CDR2 FQGNSA come from the germline V gene. The CDR3 contains 15 residues. This chain's CDR3 is CASSSRAGTNNEQFF. Written as DNA, the CDR3 is TGTGCCAGCAGCTCCCGAGCGGGGACTAACAATGAGCAGTTCTTC.

The rearrangement joins TRBV7-9 to TRBJ1-4; the D gene is possibly TRBD1 (6 bases). Germline-derived CDR1 and CDR2 are SEHNR and FQNEAQ (reference sequence). This CDR3 contains 14 residues. V was cut by 8 bases and J by 6 bases, with 16 bases left in between. DNA of the CDR3: TGTGCCAGCGGATTCGGCAGGGGTGATGAAAAACTGTTTTTT. Its protein is CASGFGRGDEKLFF.